The sequence of this T cell receptor (beta chain) was determined in a study of relationships among human T cell subsets. Semiquantitative ARM-PCR amplified T cell receptor alpha and beta CDR3 regions from mRNA. Tagged nested gene-specific primers were used first, then communal superprimers amplified exponentially. Using its own MiXCR run on the multiplex PCR reads, TCRdb lists one record per CDR3 protein. This table holds around 15,000 distinct CDR3 sequences, 62% found once. Study results and caveats: Th1, Th2 and regulatory subsets overlapped substantially in CDR3 sequences.

Worth noting for this clonotype: The antigen is not known.

Losses at the gene ends were 5 bases for V and 3 bases for J; bases not matched to a gene: 7. CDR1 SGHAT and CDR2 FQNNGV come from the germline V gene. The CDR3 extends over 16 amino acids. J is TRBJ2-1 and V is TRBV11-2; TRBD1 matches 10 bases. The source is a man in his forties in good health. The material sequenced was total T cells sorted from blood. The DNA for the CDR3 is TGTGCCAGCAGCGCAGACCGGGACAGGGGCTACAATGAGCAGTTCTTC. This sequence encodes CASSADRDRGYNEQFF.